This entry features one T cell receptor (beta chain) sequence. What it binds is not known. The source of the sample is a study of long-term antiretroviral therapy in people with HIV. The V end lost 4 bases, the J end lost 3 bases, and 18 bases lay between the germline ends. This CDR3 comprises 16 residues. Per germline, CDR1 LNHDA and CDR2 SQIVND (reference sequence). Version v3.0 of the immunoSEQ assay ran at survey level. Here immunoSEQ multiplex PCR was the method, and the copy in TCRdb shows in-frame clones only, minus some. The sample carries more than 35,000 clones, around nine tenths recorded once. Study-wide results and limits: Regardless of time point, clones expanded before ART dominated the repertoire.

This TCR was sampled from a woman aged 18-29 years with HIV. The chain joins TRBV19 to TRBJ1-2, with D possibly TRBD1 on 5 matching bases. Sequenced here: unsorted PBMCs, sampled just before starting antiretroviral therapy. The CDR3 spells CASSKLVGQGDYGYTF. In nucleotides, the CDR3 is TGTGCCAGTAGTAAATTAGTGGGCCAGGGAGACTATGGCTACACCTTC.